The sequence of this T cell receptor beta chain was determined in a study of PD-L1 blockade in urothelial cancer. The data were produced by immunoSEQ multiplex PCR, yet TCRdb's version contains in-frame clones alone and is incomplete. Of tens of thousands of clones in the sample, 84% were seen once. This clone was found a few times. Germline V gene sequence: CDR1 DFQATT, CDR2 SNEGSKA (reference sequence). This CDR3 has 11 residues. The V gene lost 3 bases and the J gene lost 8 bases, with 10 bases spanning the gap. Described time point: pretreatment peripheral blood. This clonotype was sampled from a man aged 55-75 years with urothelial cancer. The specimen comprised PBMCs, sampled around atezolizumab (anti-PD-L1) treatment. The rearrangement links TRBV20-1 to TRBJ1-1, with a weak D call TRBD1 (5 bases). This chain's CDR3 is CSASAGGEAFF. The DNA of the CDR3 is TGCAGTGCTAGTGCGGGGGGAGAAGCTTTCTTT.